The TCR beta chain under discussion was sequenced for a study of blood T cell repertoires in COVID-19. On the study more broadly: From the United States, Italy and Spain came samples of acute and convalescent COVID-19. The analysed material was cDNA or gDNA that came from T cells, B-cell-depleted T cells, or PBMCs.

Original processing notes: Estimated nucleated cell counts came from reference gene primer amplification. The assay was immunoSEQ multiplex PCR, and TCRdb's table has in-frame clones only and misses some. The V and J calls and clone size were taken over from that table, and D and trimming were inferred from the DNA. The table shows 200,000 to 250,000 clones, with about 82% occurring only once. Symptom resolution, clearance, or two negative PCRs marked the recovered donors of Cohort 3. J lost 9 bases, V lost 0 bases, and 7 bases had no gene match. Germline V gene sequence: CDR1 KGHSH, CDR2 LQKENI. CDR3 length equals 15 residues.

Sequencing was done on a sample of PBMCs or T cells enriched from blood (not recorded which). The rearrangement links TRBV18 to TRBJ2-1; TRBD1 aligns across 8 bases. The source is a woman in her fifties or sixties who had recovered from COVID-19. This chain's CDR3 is CASSPPTGAGAEQFF. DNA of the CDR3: TGTGCCAGCTCACCACCGACAGGGGCTGGCGCTGAGCAGTTCTTC.